Listed below are T cell receptor beta chains from one sample, sequenced in a study of PD-L1 blockade in urothelial cancer. The assay was immunoSEQ multiplex PCR, and TCRdb's table has in-frame clones only and misses some. The sample shows approximately 90,000 clones, 80% to 85% of them seen only once. The sequenced sample was PBMCs, obtained around atezolizumab (anti-PD-L1) treatment. The origin of the receptors is a man aged 55-75 years with urothelial cancer. Each CDR3 is given with its conserved first and last residue. The D gene is left open where the match is weak. The size of a clone is reported for some rows only, either as once, few or many, or as a class for expanded clones.

CDR3 protein | CDR3 DNA | J gene | D gene | V gene | clone size
CASSGRGAGELFF | TGCGCCAGCAGCGGCAGGGGGGCCGGGGAGCTGTTTTTT | TRBJ2-2 | . | TRBV5-1 | .
CASSSRTGGAETQYF | TGTGCCAGCAGTTCCCGGACAGGGGGCGCCGAGACCCAGTACTTC | TRBJ2-5 | TRBD1 | TRBV28 | .
CASRNDRAGGNTIYF | TGTGCCAGCAGGAATGACAGGGCGGGAGGAAACACCATATATTTT | TRBJ1-3 | TRBD1 | TRBV6-5 | .
CASSYSRRDSYEQYF | TGTGCCAGCAGTTACTCGAGGAGGGACTCCTACGAGCAGTACTTC | TRBJ2-7 | . | TRBV6-5 | .
CASSSSGAGYEQYF | TGTGCCAGCAGCTCCTCAGGGGCGGGCTACGAGCAGTACTTC | TRBJ2-7 | . | TRBV7-9 | .
CASSVATAEGYGYTF | TGTGCCAGCAGCGTAGCCACGGCGGAGGGTTATGGCTACACCTTC | TRBJ1-2 | . | TRBV9 | .
CASSLAGTSNANEQFF | TGTGCCAGCAGCTTAGCCGGGACTAGTAACGCCAATGAGCAGTTCTTC | TRBJ2-1 | TRBD2 | TRBV7-2 | few
CASSPDRQEAFF | TGCGCCAGCAGCCCAGACAGACAAGAAGCTTTCTTT | TRBJ1-1 | . | TRBV5-1 | .
CASSIVHGAYNEQFF | TGTGCCAGTAGTATCGTACACGGGGCCTACAATGAGCAGTTCTTC | TRBJ2-1 | . | TRBV19 | .
CASSLVARVQGDTQYF | TGTGCCAGCAGCTTGGTGGCCCGGGTACAGGGAGATACGCAGTATTTT | TRBJ2-3 | . | TRBV5-4 | .
CASTIGQGEKDEQFF | TGCGCCAGCACTATTGGACAGGGAGAAAAAGATGAGCAGTTCTTC | TRBJ2-1 | TRBD1 | TRBV10-1 | once
CASNRVLREQYF | TGTGCCAGCAACCGCGTCCTGCGTGAGCAGTACTTC | TRBJ2-7 | . | TRBV28 | .
CASSLEQGNYEQYF | TGCGCCAGCAGCCTCGAGCAGGGAAATTACGAGCAGTACTTC | TRBJ2-7 | . | TRBV4-3 | .
CASSLRTGSYEQYF | TGTGCCAGCAGCCTCCGGACAGGGAGCTACGAGCAGTACTTC | TRBJ2-7 | TRBD1 | TRBV5-6 | .
CASSLIPQGVDEKLFF | TGTGCCAGCAGCTTAATTCCCCAGGGGGTTGATGAAAAACTGTTTTTT | TRBJ1-4 | TRBD1 | TRBV11-2 | once
CASSPGGRTYEQYF | TGTGCCAGCAGCCCGGGGGGGCGAACCTACGAGCAGTACTTC | TRBJ2-7 | TRBD2 | TRBV7-8 | few
CAWRRDFRGEQFF | TGTGCCTGGAGAAGGGACTTCCGGGGTGAGCAGTTCTTC | TRBJ2-1 | . | TRBV30 | .
CASSRGYTEAFF | TGTGCCAGCAGCCGGGGGTACACTGAAGCTTTCTTT | TRBJ1-1 | . | TRBV7-9 | .
CASSVAPPGQGFNEQFF | TGTGCCAGCAGCGTAGCCCCCCCGGGACAGGGTTTTAATGAGCAGTTCTTC | TRBJ2-1 | TRBD1 | TRBV9 | .
CASSYLAGATDTQYF | TGTGCCAGCAGTTACCTGGCGGGAGCCACAGATACGCAGTATTTT | TRBJ2-3 | TRBD2 | TRBV6-6 | .
CASSTDTGELFF | TGTGCCAGTAGTACAGACACCGGGGAGCTGTTTTTT | TRBJ2-2 | . | TRBV19 | .
CASSPRGNFYNEQFF | TGTGCCAGCAGCCCTCGGGGGAACTTCTACAATGAGCAGTTCTTC | TRBJ2-1 | . | TRBV11-2 | .
CAISDGREWEQYF | TGTGCCATCAGTGATGGGAGGGAGTGGGAGCAGTACTTC | TRBJ2-7 | TRBD2 | TRBV10-3 | .
CASSRRDSANTEAFF | TGTGCCAGCAGCAGACGGGACAGCGCGAACACTGAAGCTTTCTTT | TRBJ1-1 | TRBD1 | TRBV9 | .
CSVRTSGGTDTQYF | TGCAGCGTACGGACTAGCGGGGGCACAGATACGCAGTATTTT | TRBJ2-3 | TRBD2 | TRBV29-1 | .
CASSPGTALRGYTF | TGTGCCAGCAGCCCCGGGACAGCTCTTCGGGGCTACACCTTC | TRBJ1-2 | TRBD1 | TRBV6-5 | few
CATPRQGPYNEQFF | TGTGCCACCCCCAGACAGGGGCCCTACAATGAGCAGTTCTTC | TRBJ2-1 | TRBD1 | TRBV15 | .
CASSEDSIRVKCGTQYF | TGTGCCAGCAGCGAGGACAGCATTCGCGTCAAGTGTGGTACGCAGTATTTT | TRBJ2-3 | . | TRBV9 | .
CASENRGSGYEQYF | TGTGCCAGCGAAAATAGGGGGTCCGGGTACGAGCAGTACTTC | TRBJ2-7 | . | TRBV6-5 | .
CASGDSTYEQYF | TGTGCCAGCGGGGACAGCACATACGAGCAGTACTTC | TRBJ2-7 | TRBD1 | TRBV19 | .
CASSAGGAINEAFF | TGTGCCAGCAGCGCAGGGGGCGCGATTAATGAAGCTTTCTTT | TRBJ1-1 | TRBD1 | TRBV6-5 | .
CAISEAAGSGNTIYF | TGTGCCATCAGTGAAGCGGCTGGGTCTGGAAACACCATATATTTT | TRBJ1-3 | . | TRBV10-3 | .
CSASAGIEQFF | TGCAGTGCTAGTGCCGGGATTGAGCAGTTCTTC | TRBJ2-1 | . | TRBV20-1 | .
CASSLTGGGYGYTF | TGTGCCAGCTCACTCACAGGGGGAGGCTATGGCTACACCTTC | TRBJ1-2 | TRBD1 | TRBV18 | .
CASSSGLAVAQSGELFF | TGCGCCAGCAGCTCGGGACTAGCGGTGGCTCAGTCCGGGGAGCTGTTTTTT | TRBJ2-2 | TRBD2 | TRBV5-1 | .
CASSEQWGDTLHF | TGTGCCAGCAGTGAGCAGTGGGGCGACACCCTCCACTTT | TRBJ1-6 | . | TRBV2 | .